A selection of T cell receptor beta chains follows, all from one sample in a study of OX40 agonist ivuxolimab in advanced cancers. Sequencing was performed with immunoSEQ multiplex PCR; in TCRdb, only in-frame clones are kept and a portion is missing. The repertoire holds about 70,000 clones, roughly 80% seen once, with about 5% in the top ten. Source: CD4+ or CD8+ T cells sorted from blood, taken in a trial of the OX40 agonist ivuxolimab. The receptor source for this set is an adult with an advanced solid tumor such as melanoma, head and neck, liver or kidney cancer. CDR3s include the opening cysteine and the closing phenylalanine or tryptophan. D genes are given only for firm matches. Not all rows give a size; the values are once, few, many and, for expanded clones, a class.

j_call,d_call,clone_size,v_call,cdr3_nt,cdr3_aa
TRBJ2-7,-,-,TRBV6-5,TGTGCCAGCAGTTACAACGAGGACAGCGGTTCCTACGAGCAGTACTTC,CASSYNEDSGSYEQYF
TRBJ2-2,-,-,TRBV18,TGTGCCAGCTCTCGTACACTGAACACCGGGGAGCTGTTTTTT,CASSRTLNTGELFF
TRBJ2-1,TRBD2,-,TRBV19,TGTGCCAGTAGAAGGACGGGGAGTTTTGCGGGGGTGCATGAGCAGTTCTTC,CASRRTGSFAGVHEQFF
TRBJ1-5,TRBD1,medium-sized,TRBV2,TGTGCCAGCAGCGGGACAGGGGAGGATCAGCCCCAGCATTTT,CASSGTGEDQPQHF
TRBJ1-1,-,-,TRBV7-9,TGTGCCAGCAGCTTTTTACAAGCCGAAGCTTTCTTT,CASSFLQAEAFF
TRBJ2-6,-,-,TRBV5-1,TGCGCCAGCAGCTCCCCCCGGGGGACATCTTCGGGGGGGGCCAACGTCCTGACTTTC,CASSSPRGTSSGGANVLTF
TRBJ2-5,TRBD2,-,TRBV7-9,TGTGCCAGCGAGCGGGGGCAAGAGACCCAGTACTTC,CASERGQETQYF
TRBJ1-3,-,-,TRBV9,TGTGCCAGCAGCGTAGCTTCTGGAAACACCATATATTTT,CASSVASGNTIYF
TRBJ2-7,TRBD1,few,TRBV19,TGTGCCAGTATCTTAAGGGGACAGGGGGTGGGCTACGAGCAGTACTTC,CASILRGQGVGYEQYF
TRBJ1-5,-,-,TRBV19,TGTGCCAGTAGTGCCTATGGGGGTCAGCCCCAGCATTTT,CASSAYGGQPQHF
TRBJ2-3,TRBD2,-,TRBV4-2,TGTGCCAGCAGCCAGGGACTAGCGGGAGGGCCATCAGATACGCAGTATTTT,CASSQGLAGGPSDTQYF
TRBJ2-1,TRBD2,-,TRBV19,TGTGCCAGTAGCCAGACTAGCGGGGGGGCTTTAGGGCAGTTCTTC,CASSQTSGGALGQFF
TRBJ2-2,TRBD1,-,TRBV6-6,TGTGCCAGCGGGGACAGGGACACCGGGGAGCTGTTTTTT,CASGDRDTGELFF
TRBJ2-6,-,-,TRBV4-1,TGCGCCAGCAGCCAAGTTTACCCAGTTTCTGGGGCCAACGTCCTGACTTTC,CASSQVYPVSGANVLTF
TRBJ1-5,TRBD1,-,TRBV2,TGTGCCAGCCAGGGGACAGGGGGCAATCAGCCCCAGCATTTT,CASQGTGGNQPQHF